One and the same sample provided the 27 T cell receptor beta chains below, sequenced in a study of response to subunit inactivated influenza vaccine. TCRdb ran MiXCR on the RT-PCR reads and lists one entry per CDR3 protein. The sample lists 540,000 or so distinct CDR3 sequences, approximately 13% occurring once. Sequencing used PBMCs from blood, obtained around seven weeks after vaccination. These receptors were obtained from a man between 50 and 59 years old who received an inactivated influenza vaccine.

V gene TRBV6-2 or TRBV6-3 combines with J gene TRBJ1-2, with 12 bases matching TRBD1. The CDR3 covers 16 residues. CDR1 MNHEY and CDR2 SVGEGT come from the germline V gene. The ends lost 8 bases at V and 4 bases at J; junction bases unmatched: 11. The DNA of the CDR3 is TGTGCCAGCGCCGGGACAGGGGGCATCTGGGGCTATGGCTACACCTTC. It translates to CASAGTGGIWGYGYTF.

The sample holds many counts of this clonotype. The CDR3 sequence is CASSFGVGADTQYF. The CDR3 region has the DNA TGTGCCAGCAGTTTTGGGGTCGGGGCAGATACGCAGTATTTT. This rearrangement joins TRBV12-3 or TRBV12-4 to TRBJ2-3; D possibly corresponds to TRBD2 (5 bases). The CDR3 runs to 14 residues. Deletions cut 3 bases from V and 4 bases from J, with 11 bases between.

This clonotype was seen ten or more times. The chain recombines TRBV12-3 or TRBV12-4 with TRBJ1-2, with D possibly matching TRBD1 (6 bases). V lost 6 bases to trimming and J lost 1 base, with 12 bases between them. The CDR3 length is 14 residues. CDR3 sequence (DNA): TGTGCCAGCAGGGCCGACAGGCATAACTATGGCTACACCTTC. Its translation: CASRADRHNYGYTF.

The table lists this clonotype with a few counts. DNA for the CDR3: TGTGCCAGCAGCATCGCGAGAAGCTCCTACAATGAGCAGTTCTTC. Translated: CASSIARSSYNEQFF. The V call is TRBV6-2 or TRBV6-3, the J call TRBJ2-1, with D uncertain. This CDR3 region has 15 residues. CDR1 and CDR2 from the germline V gene are MNHEY and SVGEGT. V lost 6 bases and J 0 bases, leaving 12 bases between the germline ends.

In this sample, this clonotype turned up a few times. V and J are TRBV20-1 and TRBJ2-1; 8 bases agree with TRBD2. Per germline, CDR1 DFQATT and CDR2 SNEGSKA (reference sequence). CDR3 length equals 14 residues. V lost 6 bases, J lost 3 bases, and 7 bases stayed unmatched. This CDR3 is CSAQTSALYNEQFF. CDR3 nucleotides: TGCAGTGCCCAGACTAGCGCCCTCTACAATGAGCAGTTCTTC.

This clonotype was counted only a few times. The chain is built from TRBV6-1 and TRBJ1-1; no clear D. The ends were cut back, 6 bases at V and 11 bases at J, with 28 bases in the middle. Germline V lookup: CDR1 MNHNS, CDR2 SASEGT. The CDR3 runs 16 residues. CDR3 DNA: TGTGCCAGCAGCTCTTTCCTAGGACGGTACCTTTACGAGGCTTTCTTT. It codes for CASSSFLGRYLYEAFF.

In its sample, this clonotype was seen a few times. V gene TRBV20-1 combines with J gene TRBJ2-3; possibly TRBD2 for D (6 bases). The CDR3 has 12 residues. Trimming removed 3 bases from V and 5 bases from J, with 9 bases in between. Germline V gives CDR1 DFQATT, CDR2 SNEGSKA (reference sequence). CDR3 region: CSASGSLDTQYF. The CDR3 DNA reads as TGCAGTGCTAGCGGGAGTCTAGATACGCAGTATTTT.

At least ten counts were recorded for this clonotype. The chain links TRBV4-2 to TRBJ2-1, with 7 bases identical to TRBD1. Germline V lookup: CDR1 LGHNA, CDR2 YNFKEQ. This CDR3 has 15 residues. V was clipped by 2 bases and J by 3 bases; unmatched bases: 4. CDR3 amino acids: CASSQPTGLYNEQFF. The CDR3 DNA is TGTGCCAGCAGCCAACCGACAGGGCTCTACAATGAGCAGTTCTTC.

This clonotype was observed a few times. V and J are TRBV2 and TRBJ1-2; unclear D gene. Between the trimmed V and J ends, which lost 3 bases and 6 bases, there was a span of 14 bases. Per germline, CDR1 SNHLY and CDR2 FYNNEI. The CDR3 has 14 residues. DNA of the CDR3: TGTGCCAGCAGTGACCAGCCACCCTCCAATGGCTACACCTTC. It is translated as CASSDQPPSNGYTF.

This clonotype was counted a few times. The chain combines TRBV15 with TRBJ1-2; D might be TRBD1 (5 bases). With 5 bases removed from V and 4 bases from J, the gap between germline ends came to 11 bases. This CDR3 spans 13 amino acids. Per the germline V gene, CDR1 is LNHNV and CDR2 is YYDKDF (reference sequence). CDR3 sequence (DNA): TGTGCCACCAGCCGAGGCGGGGCCTATGGCTACACCTTC. Translated, it gives CATSRGGAYGYTF.

This chain links TRBV28 with TRBJ2-1; D is perhaps TRBD2 (6 bases). The CDR3 sequence is 16 residues long. In germline, CDR1 is MDHEN, CDR2 SYDVKM. The V gene lost 5 bases and the J gene lost 0 bases, with 14 bases spanning the gap. The CDR3 here is CASSLLTSSSYNEQFF. CDR3 nucleotide sequence: TGTGCCAGCAGTCTACTAACTAGCAGCTCCTACAATGAGCAGTTCTTC.

This clonotype has just a few counts. The chain employs TRBV14 and TRBJ2-7, with D perhaps assigned TRBD1 or TRBD2 (7 bases each). This CDR3 contains 14 residues. Germline values: CDR1 SGHDN, CDR2 FVKESK. V gave up 1 base and J gave up 5 bases, with 12 bases separating them. CDR3 protein: CASSQGQGGHEQYF. DNA of the CDR3: TGTGCCAGCAGCCAAGGACAGGGAGGGCACGAGCAGTACTTC.

The chain couples TRBV12-3 or TRBV12-4 to TRBJ2-7; TRBD2 aligns across 7 bases. CDR3 length equals 14 residues. V was clipped by 5 bases and J by 2 bases; unmatched bases: 6. CDR3 coding DNA: TGTGCCAGCAGTGAAGCGGGGACCGCCTACGAGCAGTACTTC. As protein: CASSEAGTAYEQYF.

This clonotype was seen more than once but under ten times. V usage is TRBV20-1 and J usage is TRBJ2-7; D is unclear. Trimming pared 6 bases from V and 0 bases from J, leaving 12 bases between. Germline V gives CDR1 DFQATT, CDR2 SNEGSKA (reference sequence). The CDR3 is 13 residues long. The CDR3 sequence: CSASPRASYEQYF. In DNA form, the CDR3 reads TGCAGTGCCTCCCCCCGGGCCTCCTACGAGCAGTACTTC.

This clonotype was counted many times. The chain is built from TRBV15 and TRBJ2-7, with a possible D match to TRBD1 (5 bases). CDR1 is LNHNV, CDR2 YYDKDF, per germline (reference sequence). This CDR3 contains 18 residues. Trimming removed 1 base at V and 4 bases at J, with 23 bases between. DNA of the CDR3: TGTGCCACCAGCAGAGCAGTTGTTGAGGACAACAGGCCTTACGAGCAGTACTTC. This gives the protein CATSRAVVEDNRPYEQYF.

This clonotype has only a few counts. The chain links TRBV20-1 to TRBJ2-1; TRBD2 agrees at 7 bases. V was clipped by 5 bases and J by 10 bases; unmatched bases: 2. The CDR3 is 10 residues long. Per the germline V gene, CDR1 is DFQATT and CDR2 is SNEGSKA (reference sequence). The CDR3 DNA is TGCAGTGCTCCAGCGGGAGAGCAGTTCTTC. Amino acid sequence: CSAPAGEQFF.

The chain joins TRBV20-1 to TRBJ2-3; D is undetermined. Germline V gene sequence: CDR1 DFQATT, CDR2 SNEGSKA (reference sequence). The V and J ends lost 5 bases and 2 bases respectively, with 8 bases between them. This CDR3 is 12 amino acids long. CDR3 sequence (DNA): TGCAGTGCTGCGCCCCCCACAGATACGCAGTATTTT. It yields the protein CSAAPPTDTQYF.

J is TRBJ2-5 and V is TRBV28, with unresolved D. Per germline, CDR1 MDHEN and CDR2 SYDVKM. Trimming left V 7 bases short and J 1 base short, with 10 bases between. There are 13 residues in the CDR3. CDR3 in DNA: TGTGCCAGCACCAAAGTCCCCCAAGAGACCCAGTACTTC. As protein: CASTKVPQETQYF. The variable domain in full, with the rest retrieved from reference TRBV28 and TRBJ2-5, is DVKVTQSSRYLVKRTGEKVFLECVQDMDHENMFWYRQDPGLGLRLIYFSYDVKMKEKGDIPEGYSVSREKKERFSLILESASTNQTSMYLCASTKVPQETQYFGPGTRLLVL.

The table lists this clonotype with a few counts. The chain couples TRBV4-1 to TRBJ2-1, with 7 bases matching TRBD1. Per germline, CDR1 MGHRA and CDR2 YSYEKL. With 3 bases clipped from V and 4 bases from J, the junction kept 9 bases outside the gene matches. The CDR3 extends over 16 amino acids. The chain's CDR3 is CASSHRRDRGYNEQFF. In nucleotides, the CDR3 is TGCGCCAGCAGCCATCGCCGGGACAGAGGTTACAATGAGCAGTTCTTC.

The V call is TRBV5-1, the J call TRBJ2-5, with D hard to call. V shed 5 bases and J shed 5 bases, with 16 bases lying between them. The CDR3 is 14 residues long. Per germline, CDR1 SGHRS and CDR2 YFSETQ. The DNA for the CDR3 is TGCGCCAGCAGGAGAGGATCCGTAGAGGAGACCCAGTACTTC. Protein: CASRRGSVEETQYF.

Only a few counts were recorded for this clonotype. The rearrangement uses TRBV7-6 and TRBJ1-2; 7 positions agree with TRBD1. This CDR3 is 13 amino acids long. Trimming took 5 bases from V and 8 from J; bases not matched to a gene: 8. Germline CDR1 is SGHVS and CDR2 is FNYEAQ. Written as DNA, the CDR3 is TGTGCCAGCAGCGCCCGACAGGGTTGGGGCTACACCTTC. As protein: CASSARQGWGYTF.

CDR3 DNA sequence: TGTGCCAGCAGCTTAGCATTTAAGGGGCGGGCTTTCTTT. This encodes CASSLAFKGRAFF. The chain couples TRBV7-2 to TRBJ1-1; weak D call: TRBD1 (5 bases). CDR1 and CDR2 (germline): SGHTA, FQGNSA. V lost 0 bases, J lost 11 bases, and 13 bases lay in between. The CDR3 has 13 amino acids.

The sample holds a few counts of this clonotype. The rearrangement links TRBV3-1 to TRBJ1-1, with 8 bases lining up with TRBD1. V shed 0 bases, J shed 9 bases, and the junction held 0 bases outside the gene matches. The CDR3 extends over 12 amino acids. Germline V gene data show CDR1 as LGHDT and CDR2 as YNNKEL (reference sequence). The CDR3 protein is CASSQDRGQAFF. The CDR3 nucleotides are TGTGCCAGCAGCCAAGACAGGGGGCAAGCTTTCTTT. The whole variable domain, remainder taken from reference TRBV3-1 and TRBJ1-1, is DTAVSQTPKYLVTQMGNDKSIKCEQNLGHDTMYWYKQDSKKFLKIMFSYNNKELIINETVPNRFSPKSPDKAHLNLHINSLELGDSAVYFCASSQDRGQAFFGQGTRLTVV.

In this sample, this clonotype turned up many times. The chain employs TRBV20-1 and TRBJ2-5; either TRBD1 or TRBD2 may supply D (5 bases each). The CDR3 has 12 residues. V shed 3 bases and J shed 2 bases, with 7 bases lying between them. Germline lookup yields CDR1 DFQATT and CDR2 SNEGSKA (reference sequence). The CDR3 DNA is TGCAGTGCTAGGAGGGGACAAGAGACCCAGTACTTC. Residues: CSARRGQETQYF.

In this sample, this clonotype turned up many times. The V gene is TRBV7-8, the J gene TRBJ2-7; a weak D match, TRBD2 (5 bases). Trimming pared 7 bases from V and 0 bases from J, leaving 13 bases between. CDR1 SGHVS and CDR2 FQNEAQ come from the germline V gene. CDR3 length: 14 amino acids. CDR3 nucleotide sequence: TGTGCCAGCACCGAGTCGGGGAGCTCCTACGAGCAGTACTTC. Translation gives CASTESGSSYEQYF.

This clonotype turned up a few times. V is TRBV12-3 or TRBV12-4 and J is TRBJ2-7, with TRBD2 matching 10 bases. The J segment lost 2 bases and the V segment lost 6 bases, leaving 10 bases of the junction unmatched. This CDR3 has 16 amino acids. The CDR3, as DNA: TGTGCCAGCAGCAGTGGGGAACTAGCGGGAACCTACGAGCAGTACTTC. Residues: CASSSGELAGTYEQYF.

This clonotype appeared many times. The V and J genes are TRBV20-1 and TRBJ2-5, with 10 bases matching TRBD2. Trimming took 5 bases from V and 4 from J; bases not matched to a gene: 4. The CDR3 covers 13 residues. The germline gives CDR1 DFQATT, CDR2 SNEGSKA (reference sequence). The CDR3 nucleotides read TGCAGTGCTCAGGCTAGCGGGAGAGAGACCCAGTACTTC. Its protein product is CSAQASGRETQYF.